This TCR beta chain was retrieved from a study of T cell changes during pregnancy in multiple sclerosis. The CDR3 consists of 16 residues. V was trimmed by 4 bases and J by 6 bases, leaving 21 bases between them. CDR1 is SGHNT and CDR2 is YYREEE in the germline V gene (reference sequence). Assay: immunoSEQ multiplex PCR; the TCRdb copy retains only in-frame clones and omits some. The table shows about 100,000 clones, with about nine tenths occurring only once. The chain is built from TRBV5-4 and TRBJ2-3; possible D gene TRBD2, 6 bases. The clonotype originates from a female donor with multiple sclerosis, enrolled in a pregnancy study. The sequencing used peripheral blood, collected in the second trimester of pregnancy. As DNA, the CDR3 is TGTGCCAGCAGCGGCGATGGACTACTCACGGAGGATACGCAGTATTTT. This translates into CASSGDGLLTEDTQYF.